This passage covers 13 T cell receptor beta chains from one sample sequenced in a study of blood T cell repertoires in COVID-19. Libraries were prepared by immunoSEQ multiplex PCR; TCRdb keeps only in-frame clonotypes and omits some of them. The table shows fewer than 300,000 clones, with 90% occurring only once. The sequenced sample consisted of PBMCs or T cells enriched from blood (not recorded which). Every receptor here comes from a woman aged 30 to 39 who had recovered from COVID-19.

DNA for the CDR3: TGCGCCAGCAGCTTAGGGGGAAGCTTGGGCCGTAGCTACACCTTC. Encoded protein: CASSLGGSLGRSYTF. The chain employs TRBV5-1 and TRBJ1-2; tentatively, D is TRBD1 (6 bases). Germline lookup yields CDR1 SGHRS and CDR2 YFSETQ. The CDR3 extends over 15 amino acids. The V and J ends lost 2 bases and 9 bases respectively, with 20 bases between them.

The rearrangement links TRBV28 to TRBJ2-4, with 8 bases matching TRBD1. V was clipped by 5 bases and J by 0 bases; unmatched bases: 3. The CDR3 has 15 residues. Germline V CDR1 and CDR2: MDHEN, SYDVKM. The CDR3, as DNA: TGTGCCAGCAGTACAGGGGGAATAGCCAAAAACATTCAGTACTTC. It is translated as CASSTGGIAKNIQYF.

The chain combines TRBV2 with TRBJ2-7, with TRBD1 matching 11 bases. Germline V gives CDR1 SNHLY, CDR2 FYNNEI. The CDR3 loop spans 14 amino acids. Trimming cost V 4 bases and J 5 bases; bases outside gene matches: 4. In nucleotides, the CDR3 is TGTGCCAGCAGTGTTAGGACAGGGGGCGACGAGCAGTACTTC. Amino acid sequence: CASSVRTGGDEQYF.

This clone was picked up one time. V usage is TRBV7-9 and J usage is TRBJ1-2, with 10 bases that match TRBD1. V dropped 5 bases and J dropped 3; count of bases not matched to a gene: 12. Germline CDR1 SEHNR, CDR2 FQNEAQ (reference sequence). The CDR3 length is 17 residues. CDR3 loop: CASSIETGQGQHYGYTF. DNA for the CDR3: TGTGCCAGCAGCATCGAAACGGGACAGGGGCAACACTATGGCTACACCTTC.

The V and J genes are TRBV29-1 and TRBJ2-7, with D tentatively TRBD1 (5 bases). Germline V gives CDR1 SQVTM, CDR2 ANQGSEA. This CDR3 region has 14 residues. V was shortened by 6 bases and J by 6 bases, with 21 bases between the two germline ends. CDR3 region: CSVLVPGREGEQYF. The CDR3, as DNA: TGCAGCGTCCTAGTCCCCGGCAGGGAAGGCGAGCAGTACTTC.

The chain combines TRBV2 with TRBJ1-1; no reliable D call. CDR3 length: 13 amino acids. Germline V lookup: CDR1 SNHLY, CDR2 FYNNEI. Trimming left V 4 bases short and J 1 base short, with 7 bases between. For the CDR3, the DNA is TGTGCCAGCAGTGGAGTCCGGAACACTGAAGCTTTCTTT. Amino acid sequence: CASSGVRNTEAFF.

V gene TRBV24-1 combines with J gene TRBJ2-1, with D tentatively TRBD2 (6 bases). Trimming pared 4 bases from V and 2 bases from J, leaving 11 bases between. Looked up from germline, CDR1 is KGHDR and CDR2 is SFDVKD. CDR3 length equals 15 residues. CDR3 bases: TGTGCCACCAGTGACCCGGGGGTCACCTACAATGAGCAGTTCTTC. It translates to CATSDPGVTYNEQFF.

The V and J genes are TRBV7-3 and TRBJ2-1, with a tentative D call TRBD1 (7 bases). Germline V gives CDR1 SGHTA, CDR2 FQGTGA. This CDR3 is built from 15 residues. V was pared by 1 base and J by 5 bases, with 12 bases between. The CDR3 DNA is TGTGCCAGCAGCTTAAGCAGGGGGGTCCACAATGAGCAGTTCTTC. Protein product: CASSLSRGVHNEQFF.

V and J are TRBV5-4 and TRBJ1-5, with a tentative D call TRBD1 (6 bases). The CDR3 covers 13 residues. Germline V gene sequence: CDR1 SGHNT, CDR2 YYREEE (reference sequence). Trimming removed 4 bases from V and 4 bases from J, with 9 bases in between. The CDR3 nucleotides read TGTGCCAGCAGCCCCGGACAGAATCAGCCCCAGCATTTT. Its protein is CASSPGQNQPQHF.

This chain links TRBV25-1 with TRBJ2-1; possibly TRBD2 for D (6 bases). The CDR3 length is 13 residues. The V gene lost 7 bases and the J gene lost 7 bases, with 14 bases spanning the gap. Germline V gives CDR1 MGHDK, CDR2 SYGVNS. CDR3 amino acids: CASTFLGGNEQFF. DNA of the CDR3: TGTGCCAGCACTTTTCTTGGAGGGAATGAGCAGTTCTTC.

This clone was observed a single time. The chain combines TRBV25-1 with TRBJ2-1; the D gene is possibly TRBD2 (6 bases). Germline CDR1 and CDR2: MGHDK and SYGVNS. Trimming pared 4 bases from V and 0 bases from J, leaving 13 bases between. This CDR3 comprises 16 residues. CDR3 DNA sequence: TGTGCCAGCAGTGTAAGTAGCGGAGGCTCCTACAATGAGCAGTTCTTC. It yields the protein CASSVSSGGSYNEQFF.

This clone showed up just a few times. This chain uses TRBV4-3 with TRBJ1-1; TRBD1 aligns across 7 bases. Germline V gives CDR1 LGHNA, CDR2 YSLEER. The junction had 6 bases not matched to a gene; V was cut back by 2 bases and J by 3 bases. The CDR3 length is 15 residues. The CDR3 reads CASSQRPTGDTEAFF. In DNA, the CDR3 is TGCGCCAGCAGCCAACGACCTACAGGGGACACTGAAGCTTTCTTT.

V gene TRBV5-1 combines with J gene TRBJ1-3, with D perhaps matching TRBD1 (5 bases). CDR3 size: 15 residues. Per the germline V gene, CDR1 is SGHRS and CDR2 is YFSETQ. V lost 0 bases to trimming and J lost 4 bases, with 11 bases between them. Here the CDR3 reads CASSLVAGSGNTIYF. Here the CDR3 DNA reads TGCGCCAGCAGCTTGGTGGCAGGGTCCGGAAACACCATATATTTT.